The 18 T cell receptor beta chains presented below share a single source sample, sequenced in a study of Graves' ophthalmopathy and Graves' hyperthyroidism. Amplified material comprised TCR beta CDR3 regions derived from RNA transcripts. First-round RT-PCR used HTBI primers; second-round multiplex PCR followed. One entry per CDR3 protein, called by TCRdb with MiXCR from the multiplex PCR reads. This sample has over 500,000 distinct CDR3 sequences, with about a fifth found just once. Sequenced input: peripheral blood. Source of these receptors: a woman under 30 with stable Graves' hyperthyroidism. Some clones in this sample may be carry-over from other donors' samples.

This clonotype has at least ten counts. This rearrangement joins TRBV6-6 to TRBJ1-5, with D possibly matching TRBD1 (5 bases). The CDR3 spans 20 residues. Per germline, CDR1 MNHNY and CDR2 SVGAGI (reference sequence). Trimming pared 10 bases from V and 6 bases from J, leaving 37 bases between. CDR3 sequence reads: CANPTKIRQVGRVRFQPQHF. The DNA of the CDR3 is TGTGCCAATCCGACGAAAATACGGCAGGTGGGCAGGGTTCGTTTTCAGCCCCAGCATTTT.

This clonotype has ten or more counts. The chain has TRBV12-3 or TRBV12-4 and TRBJ2-5; 10 bases agree with TRBD2. CDR3 length: 17 amino acids. Trimming took 2 bases from V and 5 from J; bases not matched to a gene: 11. CDR3 nucleotides: TGTGCCAGCAGTTTACAAGGGATAGCGGGGGGAAGGGAGACCCAGTACTTC. It translates to CASSLQGIAGGRETQYF.

There are many counts of this clonotype. This chain uses TRBV18 with TRBJ1-5, with 9 bases that match TRBD1. The germline V gene has CDR1 KGHSH and CDR2 LQKENI. This CDR3 is built from 14 residues. V lost 4 bases and J lost 5; bases outside the gene matches: 3. The CDR3: CASSQGQGYQPQHF. The CDR3 nucleotides are TGTGCCAGCTCACAGGGACAGGGTTATCAGCCCCAGCATTTT.

The CDR3 sequence is CASSVGGLISGNTIYF. CDR3 coding DNA: TGTGCCAGCAGCGTAGGAGGGCTGATCTCTGGAAACACCATATATTTT. The genes are TRBV9 and TRBJ1-3; no clear D gene. Germline V CDR1 and CDR2: SGDLS, YYNGEE. V dropped 0 bases and J dropped 0 bases, with 10 bases sitting between them. The CDR3 loop spans 16 amino acids.

This clonotype was observed many times. The chain links TRBV13 to TRBJ1-2; no reliable D call. V lost 5 bases and J lost 3, with 19 bases in between. The CDR3 covers 16 residues. Looked up from germline, CDR1 is PRHDT and CDR2 is FYEKMQ (reference sequence). The CDR3 DNA reads as TGTGCCAGCAGCAGACGTACGACTCCCAAGGACTATGGCTACACCTTC. This sequence encodes CASSRRTTPKDYGYTF.

This clonotype came up many times. The J gene is TRBJ1-5, the V gene TRBV2; maybe TRBD1 (5 bases). The V end was cut by 5 bases, the J end by 5 bases, with 10 bases between. This CDR3 is built from 13 residues. Germline CDR1 reads SNHLY; CDR2 reads FYNNEI. The CDR3 is CASSSQGYQPQHF. The CDR3 DNA reads as TGTGCCAGCAGTTCCCAGGGATATCAGCCCCAGCATTTT.

The table lists this clonotype with many counts. The V gene is TRBV5-1, the J gene TRBJ2-5, with D perhaps matching TRBD2 (6 bases). Germline assignment: CDR1 SGHRS and CDR2 YFSETQ. The V end lost 0 bases, the J end lost 4 bases, and 13 bases lay between the germline ends. The CDR3 covers 15 residues. The CDR3 DNA reads TGCGCCAGCAGCTTGGGTCTAGCGACCAGAGAGACCCAGTACTTC. Encoded protein: CASSLGLATRETQYF.

This clonotype was counted at least ten times. The V call is TRBV19, the J call TRBJ1-6; a weak D match, TRBD1 (6 bases). V lost 1 base, J lost 5 bases, and 12 bases lay in between. CDR3 length: 16 amino acids. Germline V gives CDR1 LNHDA, CDR2 SQIVND (reference sequence). The CDR3 protein is CASSIGRDNDNSPLHF. The CDR3 nucleotides are TGTGCCAGTAGTATAGGACGGGACAACGATAATTCACCCCTCCACTTT. The full variable domain, its missing parts supplied by reference TRBV19 and TRBJ1-6, is DGGITQSPKYLFRKEGQNVTLSCEQNLNHDAMYWYRQDPGQGLRLIYYSQIVNDFQKGDIAEGYSVSREKKESFPLTVTSAQKNPTAFYLCASSIGRDNDNSPLHFGNGTRLTVT.

This clonotype has at least ten counts. This chain links TRBV6-5 with TRBJ2-5; D gene ambiguous. Per germline, CDR1 MNHEY and CDR2 SVGAGI. The CDR3 length is 14 residues. The V gene lost 2 bases and the J gene lost 4 bases, with 11 bases spanning the gap. The CDR3 DNA sequence: TGTGCCAGCAGTTACGCCGGGCTCCGAGAGACCCAGTACTTC. Translating it yields CASSYAGLRETQYF.

This clonotype came up a few times. The chain joins TRBV12-3 or TRBV12-4 to TRBJ1-3; weak D call: TRBD1 (5 bases). The CDR3 consists of 14 residues. The V end was cut by 2 bases, the J end by 4 bases, with 9 bases between. CDR3: CASSLSGLGNTIYF. The DNA of the CDR3 is TGTGCCAGCAGTTTATCAGGGTTAGGAAACACCATATATTTT.

There are many counts of this clonotype. The chain couples TRBV12-3 or TRBV12-4 to TRBJ2-2, with 8 bases aligning to TRBD1. CDR3 length: 16 amino acids. V lost 2 bases to trimming and J lost 3 bases; unmatched junction nucleotides: 5. This CDR3 is CASSLLGQVYTGELFF. The CDR3 DNA sequence: TGTGCCAGCAGTTTACTGGGACAGGTATACACCGGGGAGCTGTTTTTT.

In its sample, this clonotype was seen a few times. The V gene is TRBV3-1, the J gene TRBJ1-5; D unresolved. Germline V gene sequence: CDR1 LGHDT, CDR2 YNNKEL (reference sequence). V dropped 1 base and J dropped 3 bases, with 16 bases sitting between them. CDR3 size: 17 residues. The CDR3 loop is CASSQGVLGLANQPQHF. CDR3 DNA sequence: TGTGCCAGCAGCCAAGGGGTTCTTGGGCTAGCCAATCAGCCCCAGCATTTT.

The chain employs TRBV2 and TRBJ2-5; D gene uncertain. Trimming left V 9 bases short and J 6 bases short, with 17 bases between. The CDR3 totals 13 residues. Germline lookup yields CDR1 SNHLY and CDR2 FYNNEI. CDR3 in DNA: TGTGCCAGTCGGACCCTCCGCTCGCAGACCCAGTACTTC. Protein: CASRTLRSQTQYF.

Many counts were recorded for this clonotype. The rearrangement uses TRBV7-3 and TRBJ2-2; the match to TRBD2 covers 10 bases. The CDR3 consists of 16 residues. The ends lost 5 bases at V and 3 bases at J; junction bases unmatched: 6. CDR1 and CDR2 (germline): SGHTA, FQGTGA. The DNA of the CDR3 is TGTGCCAGCAGCGCTAGCGGGAGTGGGCACACCGGGGAGCTGTTTTTT. Encoded protein: CASSASGSGHTGELFF. Variable domain in full (rest from reference TRBV7-3 and TRBJ2-2): GAGVSQTPSNKVTEKGKYVELRCDPISGHTALYWYRQSLGQGPEFLIYFQGTGAADDSGLPNDRFFAVRPEGSVSTLKIQRTERGDSAVYLCASSASGSGHTGELFFGEGSRLTVL.

This clonotype was picked up many times. The rearrangement joins TRBV6-2 or TRBV6-3 to TRBJ2-5; TRBD2 matches at 8 bases. CDR3 size: 15 residues. Losses at the gene ends were 6 bases for V and 0 bases for J; bases not matched to a gene: 6. CDR1 MNHEY and CDR2 SVGEGT come from the germline V gene. CDR3 coding DNA: TGTGCCAGCAGGAGACTAGCGACGTACCAAGAGACCCAGTACTTC. This sequence encodes CASRRLATYQETQYF.

This clonotype was detected only a few times. The chain recombines TRBV10-2 with TRBJ1-3; 7 positions match TRBD1. CDR3 length: 16 residues. Germline V gene lookup returns CDR1 WSHSY and CDR2 SAAADI. The J segment lost 1 base and the V segment lost 8 bases, leaving 11 bases of the junction unmatched. In DNA, the CDR3 is TGCGCCAGCGCTGATGGCAGGGGGAAGTCTGGAAACACCATATATTTT. Protein product: CASADGRGKSGNTIYF.

J is TRBJ2-7 and V is TRBV19; D is perhaps TRBD2 (5 bases). The CDR3 runs to 13 residues. Germline CDR1 and CDR2: LNHDA and SQIVND (reference sequence). The V gene lost 3 bases and the J gene lost 6 bases, with 12 bases spanning the gap. The CDR3, as DNA: TGTGCCAGTAGTATCGGCACGGCGGGCGAGCAGTACTTC. Translation gives CASSIGTAGEQYF. The complete variable domain, with remaining parts taken from reference TRBV19 and TRBJ2-7, reads DGGITQSPKYLFRKEGQNVTLSCEQNLNHDAMYWYRQDPGQGLRLIYYSQIVNDFQKGDIAEGYSVSREKKESFPLTVTSAQKNPTAFYLCASSIGTAGEQYFGPGTRLTVT.

This clonotype was observed a few times. The rearrangement uses TRBV13 and TRBJ2-7, with a possible D match to TRBD2 (5 bases). The V and J ends lost 5 bases and 0 bases respectively, with 20 bases between them. The CDR3 sequence is 17 residues long. Germline V lookup: CDR1 PRHDT, CDR2 FYEKMQ (reference sequence). The DNA of the CDR3 is TGTGCCAGCAGCGGCCGGGATTCCGATGGGGTCTCCTACGAGCAGTACTTC. This encodes CASSGRDSDGVSYEQYF.